This paragraph covers one T cell receptor (beta chain) sequence. Its target antigen remains unknown. Base qualities are not at hand, and no much larger clone is one base apart. One collaborating source in Seattle enrolled patients during active infection and followed them longitudinally through the course of disease. Each collaborating institution followed its own protocols to collect whole blood in K2EDTA tubes. For TCRbeta analysis, collaborator samples were shipped as frozen whole blood, as isolated PBMCs, or as DNA extracted from either sample type. The entry originates in a study of blood T cell repertoires in COVID-19 (dated by TCRdb to between 2020 and 2021). Background on the whole study: Collaborator samples came from the United States, Italy and Spain and covered acute and convalescent phases of COVID-19. The samples were drawn from two sources: the first 160 participants of the ongoing ImmuneRACE study, and over 1,000 subjects contributed by 6 global collaborators. Subjects who had been exposed to COVID-19, were actively infected with it, or had recovered from it provided the deeply sampled blood TCRbeta repertoires that made up the dataset. The repertoires were made available in a free public database intended to serve as a resource for research on the immune response to SARS-CoV-2. The prospective study material was composed of cDNA or gDNA derived from T cells, B-cell-depleted T cells, or PBMCs. A de-identified subject ID, COVID-19 status, age in years and sex were almost always included in the sample metadata. Where available, HLA class I and class II types were obtained from metadata supplied by the sample provider rather than from assay-based typing. The study at large found these results: How much clinical and demographic metadata was included differed by source and by participant, and the metadata was provided uncurated.

TCRbeta CDR3 regions were amplified from genomic DNA using the immunoSEQ Assay, a bias-controlled multiplex PCR. Per the original workflow: Within the assay, amplification of reference gene primers was used to estimate how many nucleated cells each sample contained. To quantify the absolute abundance of each unique TCRbeta CDR3 rearrangement, sequence reads were collapsed and filtered. For each sample, productive Simpson clonality was calculated as the square root of Simpson's diversity index across productive rearrangements. TCRdb took over this immuneACCESS table, retaining in-frame rearrangements with V and J assigned. Such tables are incomplete; in checked studies, under half of the missing clones stem from an unresolved V gene, and the remainder is unexplained. V and J calls and clone size are as listed in that table; D and trimming were resolved from the DNA. This sample is represented by tens of thousands of clones; 87% of them were singletons. 3.5% to 4% of the sample goes to the ten largest clones.

CDR1 and CDR2, per the germline V gene, are SNHLY and FYNNEI. V loses 6 bases, J loses 5 bases, and the germline ends lie 14 bases apart. Its CDR3 holds 14 amino acids, cysteine through phenylalanine. Just the 42-base CDR3 DNA is kept, in frame starting at base 1. The V and J segments used are TRBV2 and TRBJ2-1; possibly the D gene is TRBD1, per 5 matching bases. The TCR was taken from a man aged 40-49 years with COVID-19, enrolled during active disease. The specimen sequenced was peripheral blood. In nucleotides, the sequence is TGTGCCAGCAGACCTGACAGTCTACACAATGAGCAGTTCTTC. Its translation reads: CASRPDSLHNEQFF. Extended through the reference TRBV2 and TRBJ2-1 proteins, this CDR3 yields the full variable domain: EPEVTQTPSHQVTQMGQEVILRCVPISNHLYFYWYRQILGQKVEFLVSFYNNEISEKSEIFDDQFSVERPDGSNFTLKIRSTKLEDSAMYFCASRPDSLHNEQFFGPGTRLTVL.